The rows below give T cell receptor beta chains drawn from one sample of a study of OX40 agonist ivuxolimab in advanced cancers. Using immunoSEQ multiplex PCR, the repertoire was profiled, and TCRdb retains in-frame clones only, with some absent. This table holds fewer than 85,000 clones, around 92% found once. The specimen comprised CD4+ or CD8+ T cells sorted from blood, sampled in a trial of the OX40 agonist ivuxolimab. These receptors originate from an adult with an advanced solid tumor such as melanoma, head and neck, liver or kidney cancer. CDR3s include the opening cysteine and the closing phenylalanine or tryptophan. Each record gives: J gene, clone size, V gene, CDR3 protein. Clone size is stated in some rows and not others, as once, few, many or a class when expanded.

J gene: TRBJ2-7; clone size: NA; V gene: TRBV6-1; CDR3 protein: CASSSRVSPYEQYF
J gene: TRBJ2-5; clone size: NA; V gene: TRBV9; CDR3 protein: CASSPGVAGGYQETQYF
J gene: TRBJ2-7; clone size: NA; V gene: TRBV7-8; CDR3 protein: CASSWPGQTPYEQYF
J gene: TRBJ2-7; clone size: once; V gene: TRBV10-3; CDR3 protein: CAISDYRADSYEQYF
J gene: TRBJ1-1; clone size: NA; V gene: TRBV11-2; CDR3 protein: CASSLWAGDYSTEAFF
J gene: TRBJ2-7; clone size: NA; V gene: TRBV5-6; CDR3 protein: CASSLEPDRGTENSYEQYF
J gene: TRBJ2-7; clone size: NA; V gene: TRBV9; CDR3 protein: CASSVATGYEQYF
J gene: TRBJ2-7; clone size: NA; V gene: TRBV7-6; CDR3 protein: CASSSPSRDKTYEQYF
J gene: TRBJ1-1; clone size: NA; V gene: TRBV19; CDR3 protein: CASTNWGQRDTEAFF
J gene: TRBJ2-7; clone size: NA; V gene: TRBV5-6; CDR3 protein: CASSLAGRAGAYEQYF
J gene: TRBJ2-1; clone size: NA; V gene: TRBV7-2; CDR3 protein: CASSDRTSGVRNEQFF
J gene: TRBJ2-1; clone size: NA; V gene: TRBV27; CDR3 protein: CASSLSSGDTYNEQFF
J gene: TRBJ2-2; clone size: NA; V gene: TRBV6-6; CDR3 protein: CASRLNPTGITGELFF
J gene: TRBJ1-1; clone size: NA; V gene: TRBV4-1; CDR3 protein: CASSPGIGGNTEAFF
J gene: TRBJ2-1; clone size: NA; V gene: TRBV14; CDR3 protein: CASSQGVGGWGNEQFF
J gene: TRBJ2-1; clone size: few; V gene: TRBV10-3; CDR3 protein: CAISESPGLAGDEQFF
J gene: TRBJ1-2; clone size: NA; V gene: TRBV5-1; CDR3 protein: CASRLDSDYGYTF
J gene: TRBJ2-1; clone size: NA; V gene: TRBV6-6; CDR3 protein: CASSSSGGAAEQFF
J gene: TRBJ2-1; clone size: NA; V gene: TRBV27; CDR3 protein: CASSIGTSGDPSNEQFF
J gene: TRBJ1-4; clone size: NA; V gene: TRBV7-2; CDR3 protein: CASSLVRGGATNEKLFF
J gene: TRBJ2-5; clone size: NA; V gene: TRBV7-6; CDR3 protein: CASSLAIGETQYF
J gene: TRBJ2-5; clone size: once; V gene: TRBV11-2; CDR3 protein: CASSGEVQETQYF
J gene: TRBJ2-1; clone size: NA; V gene: TRBV6-6; CDR3 protein: CASRPGTRKYNEQFF
J gene: TRBJ2-1; clone size: NA; V gene: TRBV5-6; CDR3 protein: CASSLVVQDGEQFF
J gene: TRBJ2-7; clone size: NA; V gene: TRBV4-1; CDR3 protein: CASSQGQNMDEQYF
J gene: TRBJ1-5; clone size: NA; V gene: TRBV7-2; CDR3 protein: CASSLKGRVDSVDQPQHF
J gene: TRBJ2-7; clone size: NA; V gene: TRBV5-6; CDR3 protein: CASSLGPDWGEQYF
J gene: TRBJ2-7; clone size: NA; V gene: TRBV27; CDR3 protein: CASSLSGPLTYEQYF
J gene: TRBJ2-7; clone size: NA; V gene: TRBV5-4; CDR3 protein: CASSWYVNSYEQYF